The present T cell receptor beta chain was sequenced within a study of blood T cell repertoires in COVID-19 (dated by TCRdb to 2020 to 2021). Some background on the complete study: The collaborator samples originated in the United States, Italy and Spain and spanned the acute and convalescent phases of COVID-19. Nearly every sample came with metadata listing a de-identified subject ID, COVID-19 status, age in years and sex. Deeply sampled blood TCRbeta repertoires from subjects exposed to, actively infected with, or recovered from COVID-19 were included in the dataset. Where available, HLA class I and class II types were taken from metadata supplied by the sample provider and were not determined by assay-based typing. The repertoires were released in a freely available public database intended as a resource for research on the immune response to SARS-CoV-2. Samples were obtained from the ongoing ImmuneRACE study (first 160 participants) and from about 1,300 subjects provided by 6 global collaborators. The material from the prospective study consisted of cDNA or gDNA derived from T cells, B-cell-depleted T cells, or PBMCs.

TCRbeta CDR3 regions were amplified from genomic DNA by means of the immunoSEQ Assay, a bias-controlled multiplex PCR. On the authors' methods: Nucleated cell counts per sample were estimated from amplification of reference gene primers within the assay. To quantify the absolute abundance of each unique TCRbeta CDR3 rearrangement, sequence reads were collapsed and filtered. Productive Simpson clonality was computed per sample as the square root of Simpson's diversity index over productive rearrangements. TCRdb mirrors the immuneACCESS table, restricted to in-frame sequences. Some clones are absent from its copies; in checked studies, under half trace to an unresolved V gene, and the reason for the others is unknown. That table is the source of V, J and clone size, and D and trimming were worked out from the DNA. This sample is represented by about 120,000 clones; over 75% of them were singletons. Of the sample, about a tenth is held by the ten largest clones.

Whole blood was collected in K2EDTA tubes by collaborating institutions according to the institutions' own protocols. For TCRbeta analysis, collaborators shipped samples in one of three forms: frozen whole blood, isolated PBMCs, or DNA extracted from either of those sample types. There are 17 amino acids in the CDR3, from cysteine to phenylalanine inclusive. Solely the CDR3 DNA is kept, with 51 bases framed from the first base. V is trimmed back by 0 bases and J by 3 bases, and the junction contains 6 bases that no gene match accounts for. The germline V gene supplies CDR1 SGHRS and CDR2 YFSETQ. Regarding this clone: This clone's antigen is unknown. No base quality information exists; no much larger clone differs at one position.

Study-wide conclusions, independent of this receptor: The amount of clinical and demographic metadata varied by source and participant and was provided uncurated.

The source material was peripheral blood. The receptor comes from a man older than 75 with acute or convalescent COVID-19. The chain is made from TRBV5-1 and TRBJ1-4; the junction holds 9 bases that match TRBD1. The base sequence is TGCGCCAGCAGCTTGGGACAGGGGGAAGGGGCTAATGAAAAACTGTTTTTT. Protein translation: CASSLGQGEGANEKLFF.